Each of the 17 T cell receptor beta chains below was sequenced from the same sample in a study of blood T cell repertoires in COVID-19. Here immunoSEQ multiplex PCR was the method, and the copy in TCRdb shows in-frame clones only, minus some. The table shows around 370,000 clones, with about 90% occurring only once. Sequenced input: peripheral blood. The source of these receptors is a woman between 45 and 65 years old with COVID-19, enrolled during active disease.

The chain joins TRBV14 to TRBJ1-1, with TRBD1 matching 8 bases. Germline V gives CDR1 SGHDN, CDR2 FVKESK. This CDR3 has 15 amino acids. Losses at the gene ends were 3 bases for V and 0 bases for J; bases not matched to a gene: 3. The CDR3, as DNA: TGTGCCAGCAGCCACTGGACAGGGCTGAACACTGAAGCTTTCTTT. Translation gives CASSHWTGLNTEAFF.

The V call is TRBV5-1, the J call TRBJ2-7, with TRBD1 matching 8 bases. V was clipped by 0 bases and J by 6 bases; unmatched bases: 8. Looked up from germline, CDR1 is SGHRS and CDR2 is YFSETQ. The CDR3 length is 15 residues. The chain's CDR3 is CASSLDGTGFGEQYF. CDR3 sequence (DNA): TGCGCCAGCAGCTTGGATGGGACAGGTTTTGGCGAGCAGTACTTC.

Notes on this clone: At the DNA level, this CDR3 is encoded by other sequences in the same sample as well. The V call is TRBV24-1, the J call TRBJ1-1; D is unresolved. This CDR3 contains 11 residues. Germline lookup yields CDR1 KGHDR and CDR2 SFDVKD. V was cut by 6 bases and J by 4 bases, with 5 bases left in between. The chain's CDR3 is CATSRGTEAFF. The DNA of the CDR3 is TGTGCCACCAGTCGGGGCACTGAAGCTTTCTTT.

This chain connects TRBV4-1 to TRBJ2-2; TRBD1 might be the D (6 bases). V was clipped by 0 bases and J by 6 bases, with 20 bases between them. Germline CDR1 and CDR2: MGHRA and YSYEKL. CDR3 length equals 18 residues. In DNA form, the CDR3 reads TGCGCCAGCAGCCAAGACACAAGCGGACAGCTGGCCGCCGGGGAGCTGTTTTTT. This encodes CASSQDTSGQLAAGELFF.

The chain combines TRBV19 with TRBJ2-2, with 11 bases that match TRBD1. This CDR3 region has 15 residues. Per the germline V gene, CDR1 is LNHDA and CDR2 is SQIVND (reference sequence). The V gene end was trimmed by 4 bases and the J gene end by 5 bases; junction bases not matched to a gene: 3. CDR3 loop: CASSRGQGGTGELFF. The CDR3 DNA reads TGTGCCAGTAGTAGGGGACAGGGGGGAACCGGGGAGCTGTTTTTT.

The chain joins TRBV1 to TRBJ2-7; the D call TRBD1 from the table was never checked on the DNA. TRBV1 is designated a pseudogene. The CDR3 runs to 18 residues. The CDR3 loop is CTSSQEVVRRQGILEQYF. The CDR3 nucleotides read TGCACCAGCAGCCAAGAGGTCGTCCGAAGACAGGGTATTCTCGAGCAGTACTTC.

The V gene is TRBV27, the J gene TRBJ1-1; TRBD1 aligns across 8 bases. The CDR3 loop spans 17 amino acids. Germline CDR1 and CDR2: MNHEY and SMNVEV (reference sequence). The J segment lost 1 base and the V segment lost 5 bases, leaving 12 bases of the junction unmatched. Written as DNA, the CDR3 is TGTGCCAGCAGTCCAAGGGTCCAACAGGGGGAGAACACTGAAGCTTTCTTT. As protein: CASSPRVQQGENTEAFF.

This chain links TRBV7-9 with TRBJ2-7; D is ambiguous. The CDR3 covers 14 residues. Germline CDR1 is SEHNR and CDR2 is FQNEAQ (reference sequence). The V end lost 5 bases, the J end lost 2 bases, and 13 bases lay between the germline ends. The CDR3 sequence: CASSPPGSPYEQYF. The CDR3, as DNA: TGTGCCAGCAGCCCGCCAGGAAGTCCCTACGAGCAGTACTTC.

The chain recombines TRBV21-1 with TRBJ2-1; the D call TRBD1 from the table was never checked on the DNA. TRBV21-1 represents a pseudogene. This CDR3 contains 17 residues. DNA of the CDR3: TGTGCCAGCAGACAGGGGGTACATCCAGGCTCCTACAATGAGCAGTTCTTC. It codes for CASRQGVHPGSYNEQFF.

V and J are TRBV29-1 and TRBJ1-2; tentatively, D is TRBD1 (6 bases). This CDR3 has 12 residues. Germline V gene sequence: CDR1 SQVTM, CDR2 ANQGSEA. Deletions cut 6 bases from V and 6 bases from J, with 14 bases between. The CDR3 loop is CSVLTGRDGYTF. DNA for the CDR3: TGCAGCGTCCTCACAGGGCGTGATGGCTACACCTTC.

The chain is built from TRBV27 and TRBJ2-5; perhaps TRBD1 as D (6 bases). Germline-derived CDR1 and CDR2 are MNHEY and SMNVEV (reference sequence). The CDR3 consists of 15 residues. Trimming shortened V by 3 bases and J by 2 bases, and 13 bases separated the two germline ends. CDR3 in DNA: TGTGCCAGCAGTTTTGGTCAGGGGCCACAAGAGACCCAGTACTTC. Translated: CASSFGQGPQETQYF.

The V call is TRBV21-1, the J call TRBJ2-2; TRBD1 is the table's D call and was not checked against the DNA. TRBV21-1 is termed a pseudogene. The CDR3 runs 19 residues. The chain's CDR3 is CASSKVGTDRGSLAGELFF. The CDR3 DNA sequence: TGTGCCAGCAGCAAAGTTGGTACGGACAGGGGCTCCCTAGCCGGGGAGCTGTTTTTT.

The rearrangement links TRBV27 to TRBJ2-7; 7 bases fit TRBD1. CDR1 is MNHEY and CDR2 is SMNVEV in the germline V gene (reference sequence). J lost 6 bases, V lost 3 bases, and 5 bases had no gene match. The CDR3 totals 13 residues. The CDR3 DNA sequence: TGTGCCAGCAGTTTGAGGGGGCCTGCCGAGCAGTACTTC. Its translation is CASSLRGPAEQYF.

In this sample, this clone turned up a few times. This rearrangement joins TRBV2 to TRBJ2-3; D unclear. V lost 11 bases and J 5 bases, leaving 11 bases between the germline ends. There are 11 residues in the CDR3. Per the germline V gene, CDR1 is SNHLY and CDR2 is FYNNEI. The CDR3 coding sequence is TGTGCCCGACACTCCGGAGATACGCAGTATTTT. Protein product: CARHSGDTQYF. The whole variable domain, remainder taken from reference TRBV2 and TRBJ2-3, is EPEVTQTPSHQVTQMGQEVILRCVPISNHLYFYWYRQILGQKVEFLVSFYNNEISEKSEIFDDQFSVERPDGSNFTLKIRSTKLEDSAMYFCARHSGDTQYFGPGTRLTVL.

The chain recombines TRBV18 with TRBJ1-2; possible D gene TRBD1, 6 bases. This CDR3 has 15 amino acids. Germline V lookup: CDR1 KGHSH, CDR2 LQKENI. Trimming shortened V by 5 bases and J by 4 bases, and 17 bases separated the two germline ends. This CDR3 is CASSDTGSRVYGYTF. The CDR3 bases are TGTGCCAGCTCAGATACAGGGTCCAGGGTCTATGGCTACACCTTC.

The rearrangement joins TRBV6-5 to TRBJ2-7; maybe TRBD2 (6 bases). Trimming removed 6 bases at V and 2 bases at J, with 17 bases between. Germline values: CDR1 MNHEY, CDR2 SVGAGI. The CDR3 is made up of 15 amino acids. The CDR3 nucleotides are TGTGCCAGCAGCTTACTCGGGACTGCTACCTACGAGCAGTACTTC. Residues: CASSLLGTATYEQYF.

This clone was recorded only once. J is TRBJ1-1 and V is TRBV29-1, with D possibly being TRBD1 (5 bases). Trimming removed 1 base at V and 4 bases at J, with 7 bases between. Germline CDR1 and CDR2: SQVTM and ANQGSEA. The CDR3 has 12 residues. The CDR3 reads CSVEGGITEAFF. The CDR3 DNA is TGCAGCGTTGAAGGGGGCATCACTGAAGCTTTCTTT.